This T cell receptor (beta chain) was observed in a study of T cells after yellow fever vaccination. About the study: Low-cell-number fractions were prepared with SMART-Seq v4 Ultra Low Input.

Template switching with 5'RACE generated the TCR cDNA and added a universal primer site and UMIs. Via MiXCR, TCRdb re-called the 5' RACE reads, giving one row per CDR3 protein. Here the sample spans around 310,000 distinct CDR3 sequences, approximately 9% being singletons. A few counts support this clonotype. Its antigen is unknown. Findings and caveats of the study: The appearance of a small share of clonotypes in both CD4 and CD8 compartments was observed. Weaker overall was a secondary response that nonetheless peaked faster, on day 5 versus 15.

The CDR3 consists of 12 residues. V shed 3 bases and J shed 9 bases, with 9 bases lying between them. Per germline, CDR1 LNHDA and CDR2 SQIVND (reference sequence). The source of this sequence is a man between 18 and 35 years old who received the YFV17D yellow fever vaccine. The sample consisted of PBMCs, taken on the day of the first yellow fever vaccination. The V and J genes are TRBV19 and TRBJ2-1; D possibly corresponds to TRBD1 (6 bases). CDR3 DNA sequence: TGTGCCAGTAGTATCTCCAGGGGTGAGCAGTTCTTC. Its translation: CASSISRGEQFF.